The following is a T cell receptor beta chain sequence with its context. The antigen remains unidentified. Time point given: sample taken at primary tumor resection. Researchers sequenced whole RNA taken from tumor, nontumor lung or frozen PBMC without sorting. TCRdb itself ran the 5' RACE reads through MiXCR, one entry per CDR3 protein. The sample consists of around 7,900 distinct CDR3 sequences, roughly 13% of them appearing once. The sample belongs to a study of spatial heterogeneity in lung cancer. Study context: Tumor-region TCR transcript counts correlated strongly with a T cell module score from matched bulk RNA-seq. Study-wide findings and caveats: Mutation tallies in tumors tracked expanded intratumoral alpha and beta TCR counts.

The clonotype was recovered from a female donor with early-stage non-small cell lung cancer. This material consisted of lung tumor tissue, taken at surgery.

The CDR3 DNA sequence: TGTGCCAGCAGTTACCTTTATGTGGGGGGATTCGCAGATACGCAGTATTTT. This codes for CASSYLYVGGFADTQYF. The chain joins TRBV6-5 to TRBJ2-3; TRBD2 might be the D (6 bases). The CDR3 loop spans 17 amino acids. CDR1 and CDR2 (germline): MNHEY, SVGAGI. Deletions cut 2 bases from V and 4 bases from J, with 19 bases between.